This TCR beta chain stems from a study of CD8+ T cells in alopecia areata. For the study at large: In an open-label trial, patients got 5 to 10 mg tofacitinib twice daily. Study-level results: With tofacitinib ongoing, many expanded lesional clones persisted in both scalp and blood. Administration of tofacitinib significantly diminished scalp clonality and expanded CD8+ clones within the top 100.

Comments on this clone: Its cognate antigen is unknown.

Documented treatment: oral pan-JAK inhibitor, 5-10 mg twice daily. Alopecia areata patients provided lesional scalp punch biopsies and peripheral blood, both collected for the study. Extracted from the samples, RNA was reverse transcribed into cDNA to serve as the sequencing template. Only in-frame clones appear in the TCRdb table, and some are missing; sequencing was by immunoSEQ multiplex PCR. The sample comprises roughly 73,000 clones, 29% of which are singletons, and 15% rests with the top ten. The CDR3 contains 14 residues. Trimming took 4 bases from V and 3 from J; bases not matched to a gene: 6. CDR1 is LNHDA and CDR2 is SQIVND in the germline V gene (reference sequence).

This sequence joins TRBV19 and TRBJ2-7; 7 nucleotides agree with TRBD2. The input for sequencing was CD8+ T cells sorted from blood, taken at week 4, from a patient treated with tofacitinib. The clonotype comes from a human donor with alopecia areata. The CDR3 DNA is TGTGCCAGTAGTAGCGGGAGAGGTTTCTACGAGCAGTACTTC. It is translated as CASSSGRGFYEQYF.